Listed below are T cell receptor beta chains from one sample, sequenced in a study of T cell responses to AZD1222 COVID-19 vaccine. Assay: immunoSEQ multiplex PCR; the TCRdb copy retains only in-frame clones and omits some. The sample carries 100,000 to 150,000 clones, just under 95% recorded once. The specimen comprised peripheral blood, sampled on day 0 of AZD1222 vaccination. The receptors stem from an adult in good health. Both conserved end residues are part of each CDR3. A D gene is named only where the DNA matches it firmly. Expanded clones are given a class, and other clones once, few, many or no size at all.

V,D,J,size,DNA,CDR3
TRBV7-2,TRBD2,TRBJ2-5,-,TGTGCCAGCAGCTTAGCGGGCGGGAGAAAGACCCAGTACTTC,CASSLAGGRKTQYF
TRBV2,TRBD1,TRBJ2-7,-,TGTGCCAGCACCGGACAGGGATTCTACGAGCAGTACTTC,CASTGQGFYEQYF
TRBV27,-,TRBJ2-1,-,TGTGCCAGCAGTTTGGGCGCCCGGGGTATGAATGAGCAGTTCTTC,CASSLGARGMNEQFF
TRBV7-9,-,TRBJ2-1,once,TGTGCCAGCAGCTTATCGACTAATGAGCAGTTCTTC,CASSLSTNEQFF
TRBV5-6,TRBD1,TRBJ1-5,-,TGTGCCAGCAGCTTTCGACAGGGGAATAGCAATCAGCCCCAGCATTTT,CASSFRQGNSNQPQHF
TRBV19,-,TRBJ2-1,-,TGTGCCAGTAGTACACGAGGTTACAATGAGCAGTTCTTC,CASSTRGYNEQFF
TRBV28,-,TRBJ2-4,-,TGTGCCAGCACCAATATCCGGCGGGGAAACAAAAACATTCAGTACTTC,CASTNIRRGNKNIQYF
TRBV6-5,TRBD1,TRBJ1-2,-,TGTGCCAGCAGAATCTCCTGGACAGGAGGCTATGACTACACCTTC,CASRISWTGGYDYTF
TRBV30,-,TRBJ1-4,once,TGTGCCTGGACCCTGAGGGGGGCTGAAAAACTGTTTTTT,CAWTLRGAEKLFF
TRBV7-9,-,TRBJ1-3,-,TGTGCCAGCAGCCCCCCTAGCCGTCAAAACACCATATATTTT,CASSPPSRQNTIYF
TRBV7-6,-,TRBJ1-1,-,TGTGCCAGCAGCTTGGGGGGCGCGAGCACTGAAGCTTTCTTT,CASSLGGASTEAFF
TRBV10-2,-,TRBJ1-1,-,TGCGCCAGCAGTGAGTGGGGTGTGGCGAACACTGAAGCTTTCTTT,CASSEWGVANTEAFF
TRBV5-1,-,TRBJ1-1,once,TGCGCCAGCAGCTCCGGACTTTCTGAAGCTTTCTTT,CASSSGLSEAFF
TRBV7-9,-,TRBJ2-6,few,TGTGCCAGCAGCCCGCGCCCCGGGTGGGGGGCCAACGTCCTGACTTTC,CASSPRPGWGANVLTF
TRBV6-1,TRBD1,TRBJ1-1,-,TGTGCCAGCAGTGAATTGACAGGGATGAACACTGAAGCTTTCTTT,CASSELTGMNTEAFF
TRBV11-2,-,TRBJ2-3,-,TGTGCCAGCAGCTTAGAGGGGGGCGGCGATACGCAGTATTTT,CASSLEGGGDTQYF
TRBV6-5,TRBD1,TRBJ1-1,-,TGTGCCAGCAGTTACTCGATTTACCGGGACAGCCCCGAAGCTTTCTTT,CASSYSIYRDSPEAFF
TRBV19,TRBD1,TRBJ1-2,-,TGTGCCAGTAGTATTAGACAGGGAGATCGCTACACCTTC,CASSIRQGDRYTF
TRBV27,-,TRBJ2-3,-,TGTGCCAGCAGCCGAGGCGGCCGGGATACGCAGTATTTT,CASSRGGRDTQYF
TRBV2,-,TRBJ1-1,once,TGTGCCAGCAGCTCGGAGGCCGGGACTGAAGCTTTCTTT,CASSSEAGTEAFF
TRBV2,TRBD2,TRBJ2-3,-,TGTGCCAGCCAAGCGGGGGGAACAGATACGCAGTATTTT,CASQAGGTDTQYF
TRBV5-1,TRBD2,TRBJ2-1,-,TGCGCCAGCAGCTTGACCGGGCGGGAGGAAGGTGAGCAGTTCTTC,CASSLTGREEGEQFF
TRBV20-1,TRBD1,TRBJ1-2,-,TGCAGTGCTAGTGGGACAGCTAACTATGGCTACACCTTC,CSASGTANYGYTF
TRBV19,-,TRBJ1-5,-,TGTGCCACCCAGGGCAGGGGCAATCAGCCCCAGCATTTT,CATQGRGNQPQHF
TRBV24-1,-,TRBJ2-5,-,TGTGCCACCAGTGATCTCGGGCCAAAACAGTACTTC,CATSDLGPKQYF
TRBV7-9,TRBD2,TRBJ2-7,-,TGTGCCAGCAGCTTCATCGGGGAGGGGGAGCAGTACTTC,CASSFIGEGEQYF
TRBV3-1/TRBV3-2,-,TRBJ1-5,-,TGTGCCAGCAGCCAAGATCCCCCCTACGGCAGTAGCAATCAGCCCCAGCATTTT,CASSQDPPYGSSNQPQHF
TRBV27,-,TRBJ1-2,-,TGTGCCAGCAGTCTCGGGCCCTCGGTTGGCGGAAATATCCGCTATGGCTACACCTTC,CASSLGPSVGGNIRYGYTF
TRBV7-2,TRBD1,TRBJ1-1,-,TGTGCCAGCAGCTTATCCGGGACAGGGGACACTGAAGCTTTCTTT,CASSLSGTGDTEAFF
TRBV5-1,-,TRBJ2-7,-,TGCGCCAGCAGCTTGGCCGCGGGGCGGTGGGACGAGCAGTACTTC,CASSLAAGRWDEQYF